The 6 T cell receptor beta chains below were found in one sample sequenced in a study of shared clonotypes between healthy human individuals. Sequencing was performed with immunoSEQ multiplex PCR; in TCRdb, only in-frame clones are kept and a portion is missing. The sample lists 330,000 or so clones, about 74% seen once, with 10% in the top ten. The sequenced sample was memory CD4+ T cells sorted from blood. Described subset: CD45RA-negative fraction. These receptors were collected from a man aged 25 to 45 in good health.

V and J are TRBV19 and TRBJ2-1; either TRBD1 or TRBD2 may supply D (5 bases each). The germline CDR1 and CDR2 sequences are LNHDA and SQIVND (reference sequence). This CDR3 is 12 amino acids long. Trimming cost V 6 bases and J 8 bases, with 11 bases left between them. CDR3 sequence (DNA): TGTGCCAGTAGAAAAGTGGGGGATGAGCAGTTCTTC. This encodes CASRKVGDEQFF.

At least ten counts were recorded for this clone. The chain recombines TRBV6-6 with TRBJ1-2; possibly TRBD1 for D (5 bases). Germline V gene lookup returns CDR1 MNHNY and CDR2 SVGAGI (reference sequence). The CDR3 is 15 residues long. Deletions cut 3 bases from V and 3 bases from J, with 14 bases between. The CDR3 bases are TGTGCCAGCAGTTATGTGGGGGTTCGGGACTATGGCTACACCTTC. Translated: CASSYVGVRDYGYTF.

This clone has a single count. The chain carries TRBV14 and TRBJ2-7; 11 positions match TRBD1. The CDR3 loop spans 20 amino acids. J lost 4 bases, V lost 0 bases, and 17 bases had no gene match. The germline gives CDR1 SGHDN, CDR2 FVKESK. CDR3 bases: TGTGCCAGCAGCCAAGATCTGTGGCCCAAAGTCCGGGACAGGGGGTACGAGCAGTACTTC. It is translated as CASSQDLWPKVRDRGYEQYF.

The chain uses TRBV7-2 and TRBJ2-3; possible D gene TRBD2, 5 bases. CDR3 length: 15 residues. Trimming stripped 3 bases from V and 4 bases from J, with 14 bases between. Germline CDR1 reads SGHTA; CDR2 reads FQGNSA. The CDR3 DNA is TGTGCCAGCAGCTTTAACGGGGTGAGGGCAGATACGCAGTATTTT. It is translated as CASSFNGVRADTQYF. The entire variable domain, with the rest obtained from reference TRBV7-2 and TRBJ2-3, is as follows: GAGVSQSPSNKVTEKGKDVELRCDPISGHTALYWYRQSLGQGLEFLIYFQGNSAPDKSGLPSDRFSAERTGGSVSTLTIQRTQQEDSAVYLCASSFNGVRADTQYFGPGTRLTVL.

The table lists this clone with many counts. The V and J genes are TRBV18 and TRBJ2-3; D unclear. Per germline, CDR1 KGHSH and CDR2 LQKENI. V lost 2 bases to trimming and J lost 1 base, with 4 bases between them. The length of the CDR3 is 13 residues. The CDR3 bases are TGTGCCAGCTCACCAAAGGGCACAGATACGCAGTATTTT. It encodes CASSPKGTDTQYF.

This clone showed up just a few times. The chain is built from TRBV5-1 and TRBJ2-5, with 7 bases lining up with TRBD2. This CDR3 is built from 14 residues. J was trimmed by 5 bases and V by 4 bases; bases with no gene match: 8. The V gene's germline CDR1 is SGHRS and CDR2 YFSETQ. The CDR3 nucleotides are TGCGCCAGCAGCCTCGGGGGGAGGGCTGAGACCCAGTACTTC. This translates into CASSLGGRAETQYF.